The text below deals with one TCR beta chain. Its target is unknown. Trimming at V came to 3 bases and at J to 6 bases, leaving 7 bases not matched to a gene. Germline CDR1 is MGHDK and CDR2 is SYGVNS. The CDR3 covers 15 residues. Quantitative 5'-RACE with molecular barcodes was used to make the TCR beta libraries. TCRdb passed the 5' RACE reads through MiXCR, listing each CDR3 protein once. The sample holds about 400,000 distinct CDR3 sequences, 20% seen once. The sample comes from a study of CD8 T cells in ankylosing spondylitis. Study results and limitations: From matched ankylosing spondylitis synovial fluid, disease-linked clones were reportedly recovered at significantly enriched levels. Characteristic, it appeared, of ankylosing spondylitis blood was a TCR beta motif of several highly homologous variants.

The sample comprised blood, either unsorted or a sorted T cell fraction (not recorded which). The chain is built from TRBV25-1 and TRBJ2-7; 11 bases line up with TRBD1. The origin of this receptor is a male donor with ankylosing spondylitis or in good health (not recorded which). CDR3 DNA sequence: TGTGCCAGCAGTGAGACATCGGGACAGGGGGTCGAGCAGTACTTC. Translated, it gives CASSETSGQGVEQYF.